The source of this T cell receptor beta chain is a study of cytomegalovirus exposure and HLA in healthy donors (dated by TCRdb to about 2017). Regarding the research as a whole: An earlier analysis of several hundred of the donors reported under 300 Gb of sequence data and 100 million to 120 million unique TCR beta sequences obtained from about 179 million T cells. An early release covering roughly 640 HLA-typed donors comprised approximately 300 gigabases of sequencing data and 85 million or so unique TCR sequences. The genetic ancestry cluster associated with self-reported Caucasian donors included around four fifths of the approximately 410 genotyped donors. The aim of the study was to test whether cataloging public T cell receptors could identify signatures of past pathogen exposure. The study used immunosequencing to profile the T cell repertoires of 666 subjects and linked those repertoires to cytomegalovirus serostatus. Along with the approximately 670-subject first cohort, a separate validation cohort of over a hundred different subjects was used. To predict cytomegalovirus infection status, the study brought together high-throughput TCR immunosequencing, statistical association of individual TCRs with disease status, and machine learning. In a later analysis, previously published TCR beta repertoires from 500 to 750 donors were re-analyzed and high-resolution HLA genotyping was added so that TCR occurrence patterns could be studied. In the later analysis, no new phenotypic data were used to find candidate immune exposures; instead, reliance was placed on TCR beta sequences and their occurrence across donors. An earlier analysis of several hundred of the donors used high-throughput TCR beta sequencing to judge whether each TCR beta V gene segment behaved as functional or pseudogenic. Donor age, sex, ethnicity and CMV serostatus were compiled alongside the repertoire data. A later genetic analysis took genome-wide SNP genotypes for about 60% of the roughly 670 donors and used that subset as a discovery cohort. Every repertoire in the discovery cohort had been generated on one and the same sequencing platform. Both class I and class II loci were covered by HLA typing, at four-digit resolution. Typing coverage varied by locus: about 620-640 donors for A, B, C, DRB1 and DQB1; under 550 for DQA1; over 600 for DPA1; roughly 470 for DPB1. About five DR-DQ haplotypes were treated as single units for association and clustering because of strong linkage in the cohort. On average, roughly 240,000 unique TCR beta nucleotide sequences were sequenced per donor among about 400 genotyped donors of the cohort, with roughly 20% of those sequences being non-productive. Paper-wide results and their limitations: In a later analysis, most CMV-associated TCR beta chains were found to appear HLA-restricted, with HLA associations seemingly driven largely by CMV exposure. A further reported finding was that TCR beta sequences accurately predicted the HLA-A and HLA-B alleles for most subjects in the first cohort. When HLA alleles, especially DR and DQ, strongly co-occurred, attributing TCR associations to individual alleles was difficult. In vitro tests confirmed that a few of the cytomegalovirus-associated TCR beta chains recognize cytomegalovirus antigens. The earlier analysis of almost 600 of the donors excluded roughly 17 rarely observed V segments, including chromosome 9 orphons, because counts were too low. In a later analysis, several top co-occurrence clusters were reported to appear linked to parvovirus B19, influenza, CMV and Epstein-Barr virus. This cohort had only TCR beta chains sequenced, and the lack of alpha or paired-chain data limited which features could be detected. For the cohort, immune exposure information was limited to CMV serostatus. In both the original and validation cohorts, the classifier was reported to diagnose cytomegalovirus status with high specificity and sensitivity. A group of highly shared sequence variants was considered likely to be a technical artifact of the sequencing pipeline. In the study, approximately 160 TCR beta chains were listed as associated with cytomegalovirus. In a later analysis, TCR association rates were found to vary across HLA loci, with the most associated TCRs seen for DRB1 alleles and the fewest for HLA-C alleles. In a later analysis, HLA-associated TCR beta chains were found to be more clonally expanded and to have lower generation probabilities than equally common non-associated chains. In an earlier analysis of roughly 560 of the donors, most TCR beta V segments were observed in productive rearrangements about 87% or about 30% of the time, broadly matching IMGT annotations. An association between a missense DCLRE1C variant and V-gene and J-gene trimming of TCR beta chains was found in a later genetic analysis and replicated in an independent cohort. At a false discovery rate of 0.05, a later analysis linked about 17,000 TCR beta sequences to specific HLA alleles. Most TCR sequences were observed very rarely across donors, whereas some public TCRs were present in many individuals. According to the authors, the approach could potentially be generalized to other disease states and immunological phenotypes. In a later genetic analysis, fewer N-insertions in productive TCRs were reported among donors in an Asian-associated ancestry cluster than the roughly 640-donor mean. Roughly uniform sequencing depth across donors was assumed in presence/absence analyses, although this assumption may not hold. Linkage disequilibrium might explain the correlated functional status among segregating V segments, but an unknown experimental factor could not be excluded. Because some donors lacked HLA typing at each locus, the association tests relied only on the typed subset. Because the 87-base-pair reads could not distinguish some IMGT-functional V segments, including TRBV6-2 and TRBV6-3, those segments were excluded.

The method was the immunoSEQ multiplex PCR assay. For the multiplex PCR, a mixture combining 60 forward primers for TCR Vbeta segments and 13 reverse primers for TCR Jbeta segments was used. Amplification of the CDR3 region of rearranged TCR beta genes was performed with a multiplex PCR assay on genomic DNA. The Illumina HiSeq System was used to sequence the amplified TCR beta libraries as 87-base-pair reads. For the original study's pipeline: A later analysis counted approximately 74 million unique TCR beta chains across the 690 or so repertoires, and roughly 11 million of these chains were shared by at least two donors. Raw reads were error-corrected and collapsed into unique sequences by a nearest-neighbor algorithm in which closely related sequences were merged to remove PCR and sequencing errors. V, D and J gene segments were assigned by aligning CDR3 sequences to IMGT reference sequences. For a sequence to be retained, a match of at least six nucleotides was required to both a V gene segment and a J gene segment. Rearrangements were classified as productive when the CDR3 lacked stop codons and remained in frame with V and J, and all other rearrangements were classified as non-productive. CDR3 was defined according to IMGT convention as the region running from the second conserved V-encoded cysteine to the conserved J-encoded phenylalanine. In an earlier analysis of 550 to 650 of the donors, sequences lacking an unambiguous match to a single V gene segment were excluded. An earlier analysis of 587 of the donors classified V segments as functional when productive rearrangements were above 56.7% and as segregating when the standard deviation between donors was above 5%. To diagnose cytomegalovirus status from the catalog of TCR beta chain sequences, a statistical classification framework was built. V and J gene assignment, in a later analysis, came from comparing TCR nucleotide sequences with IMGT/GENE-DB human TR gene sequences. A later analysis assigned CDR3 sequences and most-parsimonious VDJ recombination scenarios with the TCRdist pipeline. In a later analysis, every TCR beta chain was defined by the combination of its CDR3 amino acid sequence and its V-gene family, and reads without a unique V-gene family were dropped. A later analysis removed 592 highly shared, low-generation-probability nucleotide sequences to deal with suspected cross-contamination and a sequencing artifact. In a later analysis, a clonal expansion index for each public chain was calculated from normalized within-repertoire ranks of inferred template counts. A later analysis computed generation probabilities with a VDJ recombination model fitted to out-of-frame rearrangements, and checked the results against IGoR. In a later analysis, hypergeometric tests were used to score TCR-TCR, TCR-HLA and TCR-CMV co-occurrence, with a repertoire-size bias correction applied to TCR pairs. False discovery rates were estimated in a later analysis by permuting HLA or CMV assignments 20 times. In a later analysis, co-occurring TCRs were grouped with DBSCAN, and TCRdist sequence similarity was added when clustering was performed within HLA-allele-positive subsets. Co-occurrence clustering excluded repertoires with fewer than 30,000 or more than 120,000 public chains, plus five with anomalous nucleotide sharing. TCRdb's version of the immuneACCESS table is confined to in-frame rearrangements and falls short of the full clone set. An unresolved V gene accounts for under half of the shortfall where checked; the remainder is of unknown origin. That table is the source of V, J and clone size, and D and trimming were worked out from the DNA. The sample table contains approximately 200,000 clones; only one count was recorded for about 69% of them. Together, the top ten hold over 4% of the sample.

Worth noting for this clone: Its antigen target is currently unknown. Base qualities are not at hand, and no much larger clone is one base apart.

Trimmed from V: 1 base; trimmed from J: 5 bases; junction bases lacking a gene match: 7. Sequences LGHNA (CDR1) and YNFKEQ (CDR2) are obtained from the germline V gene. CDR3 length: 16 amino acids, cysteine to phenylalanine. Just the 48-base CDR3 DNA is kept, in frame starting at base 1. In total, around 600 healthy bone marrow donors made up the cohort. Cohort members were all nominally healthy when sampled, although unrecorded immune exposures were likely present. The donor tested CMV seropositive, placing the donor among the roughly 300 seropositive members of the cohort. A peripheral blood sample was provided by each donor, and peripheral blood mononuclear cells were used for TCR beta sequencing. Genomic DNA was extracted from the blood cell samples with the Qiagen DNeasy Blood Extraction Kit.

The rearrangement combines TRBV4-2 with TRBJ2-5; the junction holds 10 bases that match TRBD2. This TCR was sampled from a man aged 30 to 45 in good health and CMV-seropositive. The sample taken for sequencing was PBMCs. The bases are TGTGCCAGCAGCCAAGGCCTAGCGGGGGAAGGGGAGACCCAGTACTTC. Its protein reads: CASSQGLAGEGETQYF.